The 29 T cell receptor beta chains given below trace back to one sample, sequenced in a study of blood T cell repertoires in COVID-19. The data were produced by immunoSEQ multiplex PCR, yet TCRdb's version contains in-frame clones alone and is incomplete. The sample lists 84,000 or so clones; 92% were seen once. Sequences were obtained from peripheral blood. The receptor source for this set is a woman aged 55-70 years with active COVID-19.

In its sample, this clone was seen once. The chain combines TRBV25-1 with TRBJ1-6; tentative D call: TRBD1 (5 bases). Per germline, CDR1 MGHDK and CDR2 SYGVNS. This CDR3 has 14 residues. V was shortened by 2 bases and J by 7 bases, with 9 bases between the two germline ends. CDR3 loop: CASSELGGNSPLHF. The CDR3 DNA reads TGTGCCAGCAGTGAACTGGGGGGGAATTCACCCCTCCACTTT.

The chain links TRBV19 to TRBJ2-7, with a tentative D call TRBD2 (5 bases). The germline V gene has CDR1 LNHDA and CDR2 SQIVND (reference sequence). CDR3 length equals 14 residues. The V end was cut by 4 bases, the J end by 2 bases, with 12 bases between. Written as DNA, the CDR3 is TGTGCCAGTAGTAAGGGCGGGCCTACCTACGAGCAGTACTTC. Protein: CASSKGGPTYEQYF.

This chain uses TRBV4-3 with TRBJ2-3, with 7 bases lining up with TRBD2. J lost 1 base, V lost 5 bases, and 9 bases had no gene match. This CDR3 spans 16 amino acids. The germline CDR1 and CDR2 sequences are LGHNA and YSLEER. CDR3 nucleotide sequence: TGCGCCAGCAGCGTTAGACTAGCTCAGGGCACAGATACGCAGTATTTT. Protein sequence: CASSVRLAQGTDTQYF.

The CDR3 DNA follows: TGTGCCAGCAGTTTCCAAGGGGGGACAGGGGGCCTAGAGACCCAGTACTTC. This codes for CASSFQGGTGGLETQYF. The chain recombines TRBV2 with TRBJ2-5; the match to TRBD1 covers 12 bases. Germline lookup yields CDR1 SNHLY and CDR2 FYNNEI. V lost 5 bases and J lost 4; bases outside the gene matches: 11. CDR3 length: 17 amino acids.

This clone was counted a few times. This chain joins TRBV6-6 and TRBJ1-5; 9 bases line up with TRBD1. The V gene end was trimmed by 10 bases and the J gene end by 0 bases; junction bases not matched to a gene: 4. Germline CDR1 MNHNY, CDR2 SVGAGI (reference sequence). The CDR3 runs to 14 residues. The CDR3: CAIPGQGSNQPQHF. CDR3 nucleotide sequence: TGTGCCATTCCGGGACAGGGTAGCAATCAGCCCCAGCATTTT.

The rearrangement uses TRBV29-1 and TRBJ2-3; 16 nucleotides line up with TRBD2. The CDR3 covers 19 residues. Trimming cost V 7 bases and J 4 bases; bases outside gene matches: 17. From germline, CDR1 is SQVTM and CDR2 ANQGSEA. CDR3 loop: CSAWDRSGLAGGPADTQYF. The CDR3 DNA is TGCAGCGCCTGGGACAGGTCGGGACTAGCGGGGGGGCCCGCAGATACGCAGTATTTT.

This rearrangement joins TRBV6-5 to TRBJ2-7; 7 bases match TRBD2. V trimming: 0 bases; J trimming: 0 bases; junction bases outside the gene matches: 2. CDR1 is MNHEY and CDR2 is SVGAGI in the germline V gene. The CDR3 length is 15 residues. The CDR3 DNA sequence: TGTGCCAGCAGTTACTCGACTAGCTCCTCCTACGAGCAGTACTTC. Protein sequence: CASSYSTSSSYEQYF.

The chain combines TRBV4-3 with TRBJ1-4; the D is unclear. CDR3 length equals 15 residues. Germline assignment: CDR1 LGHNA and CDR2 YSLEER. V dropped 4 bases and J dropped 2 bases, with 11 bases sitting between them. In nucleotides, the CDR3 is TGCGCCAGCAGCCCCGGCACGGGGACTAATGAAAAACTGTTTTTT. This gives the protein CASSPGTGTNEKLFF.

The V and J genes are TRBV28 and TRBJ1-6; tentative D call: TRBD1 (6 bases). Trimming cost V 5 bases and J 13 bases, with 24 bases left between them. Germline CDR1 reads MDHEN; CDR2 reads SYDVKM. This CDR3 has 16 residues. Here the CDR3 DNA reads TGTGCCAGCAGTCCTGCGGGGGGCGGGGCAAAAGGGCCCCTCCACTTT. Translation gives CASSPAGGGAKGPLHF.

This chain joins TRBV21-1 and TRBJ2-7; the D segment call TRBD1 is taken from the table without a DNA check. TRBV21-1 is recorded as a pseudogene. The CDR3 is 14 residues long. The CDR3 nucleotides read TGTGCCAGCAGCCAATTCGGACAGACCTACGAGCAGTACTTC. Translated: CASSQFGQTYEQYF.

The CDR3, as DNA: TGTGCCAGTAGTGGTGGACATGGGTTCTCTGGGGCCAACGTCCTGACTTTC. It codes for CASSGGHGFSGANVLTF. This sequence joins TRBV19 and TRBJ2-6, with a weak D call TRBD1 (5 bases). Trimming removed 5 bases from V and 0 bases from J, with 14 bases in between. The germline CDR1 and CDR2 sequences are LNHDA and SQIVND (reference sequence). The CDR3 extends over 17 amino acids.

V usage is TRBV5-1 and J usage is TRBJ1-1; a weak D match, TRBD1 (6 bases). Germline CDR1 reads SGHRS; CDR2 reads YFSETQ. Trimming cost V 4 bases and J 9 bases, with 10 bases left between them. The CDR3 consists of 11 residues. CDR3 DNA: TGCGCCAGCAGCAAGGACAGAAAAGCTTTCTTT. It specifies CASSKDRKAFF.

The chain is built from TRBV5-4 and TRBJ2-2; 10 bases fit TRBD1. The CDR3 runs to 15 residues. The germline V gene encodes CDR1 SGHNT and CDR2 YYREEE (reference sequence). The V gene end was trimmed by 3 bases and the J gene end by 3 bases; junction bases not matched to a gene: 2. The CDR3 spells CASSSGQGDTGELFF. The DNA of the CDR3 is TGTGCCAGCAGCTCCGGACAGGGGGACACCGGGGAGCTGTTTTTT. Full variable domain (missing parts from reference TRBV5-4 and TRBJ2-2): ETGVTQSPTHLIKTRGQQVTLRCSSQSGHNTVSWYQQALGQGPQFIFQYYREEENGRGNFPPRFSGLQFPNYSSELNVNALELDDSALYLCASSSGQGDTGELFFGEGSRLTVL.

V and J are TRBV9 and TRBJ2-1; no clear D. The CDR3 is 15 residues long. Germline-derived CDR1 and CDR2 are SGDLS and YYNGEE. Trimming left V 0 bases short and J 2 bases short, with 9 bases between. The CDR3 region has the DNA TGTGCCAGCAGCGTAGCTTGGAGCCCCTACAATGAGCAGTTCTTC. Encoded protein: CASSVAWSPYNEQFF.

This chain connects TRBV7-9 to TRBJ1-3; D not resolved. This CDR3 has 13 amino acids. CDR1 is SEHNR and CDR2 is FQNEAQ in the germline V gene (reference sequence). The V end was cut by 5 bases, the J end by 4 bases, with 9 bases between. CDR3: CASSLSTGNTIYF. The CDR3 DNA sequence: TGTGCCAGCAGCCTTTCGACAGGAAACACCATATATTTT.

The chain recombines TRBV6-4 with TRBJ1-6; D is perhaps TRBD1 (6 bases). The germline V gene has CDR1 MRHNA and CDR2 SNTAGT. This CDR3 contains 15 residues. V shed 6 bases and J shed 7 bases, with 16 bases lying between them. The CDR3 DNA sequence: TGTGCCAGCAGCCAGGGGAGGGGGAAAAATTCACCCCTCCACTTT. Translated: CASSQGRGKNSPLHF.

V and J are TRBV6-5 and TRBJ2-3, with 7 positions matching TRBD2. The V gene end was trimmed by 10 bases and the J gene end by 6 bases; junction bases not matched to a gene: 13. This CDR3 has 14 residues. Germline V gene lookup returns CDR1 MNHEY and CDR2 SVGAGI. The DNA of the CDR3 is TGTGCCACCCATCCCGGGGGGAGAGGCGATACGCAGTATTTT. The encoded protein is CATHPGGRGDTQYF.

This chain links TRBV6-5 with TRBJ1-6; 8 bases line up with TRBD1. Trimming removed 5 bases from V and 7 bases from J; junction bases left unmatched: 4. Germline CDR1 MNHEY, CDR2 SVGAGI. This CDR3 spans 14 amino acids. This CDR3 reads CASSKGTGNSPLHF. CDR3 sequence (DNA): TGTGCCAGCAGTAAGGGGACAGGAAATTCACCCCTCCACTTT.

This sequence joins TRBV19 and TRBJ1-3; 9 nucleotides agree with TRBD1. The CDR3 has 16 amino acids. The germline V gene has CDR1 LNHDA and CDR2 SQIVND (reference sequence). V dropped 3 bases and J dropped 3; count of bases not matched to a gene: 6. The CDR3 DNA reads TGTGCCAGTAGTATCCCGACAGGGGGGTATGGAAACACCATATATTTT. The encoded protein is CASSIPTGGYGNTIYF.

This clone appeared once. The chain joins TRBV5-4 to TRBJ2-3; possible D gene TRBD2, 6 bases. The length of the CDR3 is 17 residues. Germline V lookup: CDR1 SGHNT, CDR2 YYREEE (reference sequence). V shed 0 bases and J shed 4 bases, with 18 bases lying between them. CDR3 protein: CASSLAEGLLGADTQYF. CDR3 nucleotides: TGTGCCAGCAGCTTGGCCGAGGGACTTCTGGGGGCAGATACGCAGTATTTT.

This chain links TRBV6-6 with TRBJ2-1; the match to TRBD2 covers 10 bases. CDR3 length equals 16 residues. Germline assignment: CDR1 MNHNY and CDR2 SVGAGI (reference sequence). J lost 5 bases, V lost 5 bases, and 9 bases had no gene match. The CDR3 spells CASSRAGGPLNNEQFF. The DNA for the CDR3 is TGTGCCAGCAGTCGAGCGGGGGGGCCGCTCAACAATGAGCAGTTCTTC.

Comment on this clone: Different DNA sequences within this sample yield the same CDR3. The chain uses TRBV3-1 (or the pseudogene TRBV3-2) and TRBJ2-2; no firm D call. Trimming removed 3 bases from V and 8 bases from J, with 7 bases in between. The CDR3 sequence is 12 residues long. Germline V lookup: CDR1 LGHDT, CDR2 YNNKEL (reference sequence). CDR3 DNA: TGTGCCAGCAGCCAGTTGACAGGGGAGCTGTTTTTT. Translating gives CASSQLTGELFF.

The rearrangement uses TRBV28 and TRBJ1-2; the match to TRBD1 covers 8 bases. CDR1 MDHEN and CDR2 SYDVKM come from the germline V gene. CDR3 length equals 19 residues. With V trimmed by 5 bases and J by 4 bases, 21 bases remained unmatched. This CDR3 is CASSPLADASQGAIYGYTF. The CDR3 bases are TGTGCCAGCAGTCCACTAGCCGATGCCTCCCAGGGGGCAATCTATGGCTACACCTTC.

V gene TRBV6-6 combines with J gene TRBJ1-4; 10 bases match TRBD1. CDR1 is MNHNY and CDR2 is SVGAGI in the germline V gene (reference sequence). V was pared by 6 bases and J by 7 bases, with 5 bases of the junction left unmatched. The CDR3 is made up of 14 amino acids. The CDR3 reads CASSRDRGTEKLFF. CDR3 bases: TGTGCCAGCAGCCGGGACAGGGGTACTGAAAAACTGTTTTTT.

This CDR3 reads CASTSLRETQYF. The DNA of the CDR3 is TGTGCCAGCACCTCCTTGAGAGAGACCCAGTACTTC. The gene calls are TRBV12-3 or TRBV12-4 and TRBJ2-5; the D is unclear. V was clipped by 7 bases and J by 4 bases, with 10 bases between them. This CDR3 spans 12 amino acids.

The rearrangement links TRBV6-6 to TRBJ1-5; tentatively, D is TRBD1 (5 bases). V lost 5 bases and J 0 bases, leaving 14 bases between the germline ends. The CDR3 is 16 residues long. Germline CDR1 MNHNY, CDR2 SVGAGI (reference sequence). The CDR3 sequence is CASSTRGGDSNQPQHF. In DNA form, the CDR3 reads TGTGCCAGCAGTACCCGAGGAGGGGATAGCAATCAGCCCCAGCATTTT.

The chain carries TRBV20-1 and TRBJ2-1; D gene unclear. Looked up from germline, CDR1 is DFQATT and CDR2 is SNEGSKA (reference sequence). The CDR3 sequence is 11 residues long. V gave up 4 bases and J gave up 5 bases, with 6 bases separating them. The DNA of the CDR3 is TGCAGTGCTATGACAAACAATGAGCAGTTCTTC. This gives the protein CSAMTNNEQFF.

The rearrangement links TRBV5-1 to TRBJ1-5, with D tentatively TRBD1 (5 bases). The V end was cut by 5 bases, the J end by 8 bases, with 14 bases between. The CDR3 totals 13 residues. Germline loops: CDR1 SGHRS, CDR2 YFSETQ. CDR3 loop: CASSFTGIEPQHF. Written as DNA, the CDR3 is TGCGCCAGCAGTTTTACAGGAATCGAGCCCCAGCATTTT.

The CDR3 sequence: CASSKAAGIQYF. Here the CDR3 DNA reads TGTGCCAGCAGTAAAGCCGCGGGTATCCAGTACTTC. The chain employs TRBV6-6 and TRBJ2-5; TRBD2 might be the D (5 bases). This CDR3 has 12 residues. V was trimmed by 5 bases and J by 10 bases, leaving 14 bases between them. Per the germline V gene, CDR1 is MNHNY and CDR2 is SVGAGI (reference sequence).